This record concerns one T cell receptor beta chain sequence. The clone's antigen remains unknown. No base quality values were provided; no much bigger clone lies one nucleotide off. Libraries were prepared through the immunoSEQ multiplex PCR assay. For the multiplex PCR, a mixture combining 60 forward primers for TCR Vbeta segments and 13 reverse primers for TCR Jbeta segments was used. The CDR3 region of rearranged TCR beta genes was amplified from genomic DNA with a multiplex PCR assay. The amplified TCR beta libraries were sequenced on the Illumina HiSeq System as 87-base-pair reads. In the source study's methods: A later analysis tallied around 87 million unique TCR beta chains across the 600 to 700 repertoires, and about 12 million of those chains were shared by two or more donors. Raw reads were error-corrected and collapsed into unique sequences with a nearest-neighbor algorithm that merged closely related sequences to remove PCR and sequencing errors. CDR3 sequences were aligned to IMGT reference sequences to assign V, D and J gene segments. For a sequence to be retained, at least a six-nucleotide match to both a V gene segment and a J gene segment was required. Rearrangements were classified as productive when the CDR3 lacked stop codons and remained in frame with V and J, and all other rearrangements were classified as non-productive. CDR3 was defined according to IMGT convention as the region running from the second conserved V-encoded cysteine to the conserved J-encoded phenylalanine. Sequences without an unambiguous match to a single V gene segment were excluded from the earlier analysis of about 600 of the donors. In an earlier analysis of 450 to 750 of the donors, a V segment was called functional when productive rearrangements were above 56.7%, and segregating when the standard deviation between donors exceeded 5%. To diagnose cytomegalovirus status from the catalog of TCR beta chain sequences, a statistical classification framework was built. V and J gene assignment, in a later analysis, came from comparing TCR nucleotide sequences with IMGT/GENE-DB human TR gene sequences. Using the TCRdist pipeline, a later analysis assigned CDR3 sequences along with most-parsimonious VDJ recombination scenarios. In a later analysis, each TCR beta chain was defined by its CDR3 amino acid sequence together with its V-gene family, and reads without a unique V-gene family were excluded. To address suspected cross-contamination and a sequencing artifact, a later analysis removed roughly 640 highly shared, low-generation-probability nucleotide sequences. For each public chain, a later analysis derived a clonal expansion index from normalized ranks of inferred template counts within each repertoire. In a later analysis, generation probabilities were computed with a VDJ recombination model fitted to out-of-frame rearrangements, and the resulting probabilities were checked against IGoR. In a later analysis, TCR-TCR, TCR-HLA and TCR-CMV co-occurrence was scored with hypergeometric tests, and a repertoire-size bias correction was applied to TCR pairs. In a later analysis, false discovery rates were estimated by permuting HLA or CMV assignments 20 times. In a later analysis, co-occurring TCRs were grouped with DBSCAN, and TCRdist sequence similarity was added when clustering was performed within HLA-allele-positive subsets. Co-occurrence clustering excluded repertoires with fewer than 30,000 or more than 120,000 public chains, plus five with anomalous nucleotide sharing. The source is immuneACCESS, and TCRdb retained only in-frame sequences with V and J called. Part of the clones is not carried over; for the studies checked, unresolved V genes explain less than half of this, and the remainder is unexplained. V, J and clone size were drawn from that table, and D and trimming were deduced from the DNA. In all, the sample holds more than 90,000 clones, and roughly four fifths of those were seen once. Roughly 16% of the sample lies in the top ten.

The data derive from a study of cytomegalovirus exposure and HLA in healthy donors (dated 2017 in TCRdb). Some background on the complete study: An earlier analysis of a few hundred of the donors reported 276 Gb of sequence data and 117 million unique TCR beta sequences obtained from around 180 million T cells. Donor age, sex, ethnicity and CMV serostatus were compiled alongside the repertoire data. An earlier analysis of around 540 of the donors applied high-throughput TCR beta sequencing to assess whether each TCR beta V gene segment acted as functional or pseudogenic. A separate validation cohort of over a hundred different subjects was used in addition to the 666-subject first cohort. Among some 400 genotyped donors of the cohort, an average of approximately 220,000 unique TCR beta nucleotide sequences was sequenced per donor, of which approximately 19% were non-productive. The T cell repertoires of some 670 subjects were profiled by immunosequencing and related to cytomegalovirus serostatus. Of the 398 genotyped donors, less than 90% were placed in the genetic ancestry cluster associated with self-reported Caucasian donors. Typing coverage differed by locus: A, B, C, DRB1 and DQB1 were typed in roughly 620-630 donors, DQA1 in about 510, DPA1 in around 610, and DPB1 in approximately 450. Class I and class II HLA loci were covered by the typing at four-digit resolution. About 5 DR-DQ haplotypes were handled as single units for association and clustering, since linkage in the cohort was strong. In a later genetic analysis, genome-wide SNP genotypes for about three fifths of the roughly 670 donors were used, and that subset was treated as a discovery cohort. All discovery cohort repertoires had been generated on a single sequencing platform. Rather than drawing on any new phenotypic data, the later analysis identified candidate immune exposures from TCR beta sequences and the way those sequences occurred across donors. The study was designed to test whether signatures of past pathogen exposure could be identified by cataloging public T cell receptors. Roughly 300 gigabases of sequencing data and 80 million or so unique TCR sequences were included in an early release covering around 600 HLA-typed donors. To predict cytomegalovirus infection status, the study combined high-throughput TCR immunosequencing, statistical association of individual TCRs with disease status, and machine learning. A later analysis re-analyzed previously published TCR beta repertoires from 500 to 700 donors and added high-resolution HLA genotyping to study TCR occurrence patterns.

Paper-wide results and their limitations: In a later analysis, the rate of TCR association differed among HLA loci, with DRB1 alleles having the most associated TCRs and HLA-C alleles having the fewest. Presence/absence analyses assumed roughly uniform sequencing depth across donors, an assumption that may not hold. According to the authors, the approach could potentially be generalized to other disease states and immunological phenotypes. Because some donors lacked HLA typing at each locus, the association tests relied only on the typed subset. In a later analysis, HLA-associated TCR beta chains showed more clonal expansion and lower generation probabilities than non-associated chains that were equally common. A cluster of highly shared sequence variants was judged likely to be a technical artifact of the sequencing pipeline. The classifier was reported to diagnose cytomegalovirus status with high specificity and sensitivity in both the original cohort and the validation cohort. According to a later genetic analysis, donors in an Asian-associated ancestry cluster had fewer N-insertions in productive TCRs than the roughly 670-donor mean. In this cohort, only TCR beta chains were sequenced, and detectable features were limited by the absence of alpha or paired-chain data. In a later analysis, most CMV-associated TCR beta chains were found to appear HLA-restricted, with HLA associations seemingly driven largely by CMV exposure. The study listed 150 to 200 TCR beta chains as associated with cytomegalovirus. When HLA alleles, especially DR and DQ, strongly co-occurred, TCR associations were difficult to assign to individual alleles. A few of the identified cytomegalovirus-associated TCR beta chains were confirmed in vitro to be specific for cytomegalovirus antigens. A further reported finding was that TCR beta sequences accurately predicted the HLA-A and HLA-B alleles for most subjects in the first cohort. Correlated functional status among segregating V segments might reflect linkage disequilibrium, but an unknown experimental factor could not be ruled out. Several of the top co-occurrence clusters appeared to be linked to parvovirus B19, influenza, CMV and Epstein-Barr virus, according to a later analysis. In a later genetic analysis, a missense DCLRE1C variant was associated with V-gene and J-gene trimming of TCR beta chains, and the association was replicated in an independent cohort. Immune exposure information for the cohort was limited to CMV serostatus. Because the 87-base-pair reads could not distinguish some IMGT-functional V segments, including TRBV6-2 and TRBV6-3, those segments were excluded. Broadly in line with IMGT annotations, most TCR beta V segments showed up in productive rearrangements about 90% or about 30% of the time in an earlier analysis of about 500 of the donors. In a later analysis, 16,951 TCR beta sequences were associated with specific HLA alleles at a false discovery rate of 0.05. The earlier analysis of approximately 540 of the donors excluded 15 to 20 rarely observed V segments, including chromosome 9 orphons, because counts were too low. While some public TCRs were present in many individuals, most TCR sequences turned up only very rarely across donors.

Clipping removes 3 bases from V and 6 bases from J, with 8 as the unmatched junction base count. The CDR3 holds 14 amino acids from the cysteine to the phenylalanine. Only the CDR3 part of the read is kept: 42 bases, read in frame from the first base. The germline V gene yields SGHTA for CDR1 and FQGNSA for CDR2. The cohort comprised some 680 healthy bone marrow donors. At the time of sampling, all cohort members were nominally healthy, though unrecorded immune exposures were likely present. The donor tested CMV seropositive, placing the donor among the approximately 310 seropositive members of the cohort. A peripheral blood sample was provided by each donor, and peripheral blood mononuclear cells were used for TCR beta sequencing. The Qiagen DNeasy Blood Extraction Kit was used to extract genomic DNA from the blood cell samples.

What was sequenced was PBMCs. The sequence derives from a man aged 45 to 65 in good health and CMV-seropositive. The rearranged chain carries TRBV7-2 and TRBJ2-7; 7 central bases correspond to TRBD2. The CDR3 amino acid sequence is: CASSFLGEGSEQYF. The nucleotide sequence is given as TGTGCCAGCAGCTTTCTGGGGGAGGGTAGCGAGCAGTACTTC.